These T cell receptor beta chains were read from a single sample in a study of blood T cell repertoires in COVID-19. Here immunoSEQ multiplex PCR was the method, and the copy in TCRdb shows in-frame clones only, minus some. The profile shows over 150,000 clones, approximately 80% of them singletons. The sample comprised peripheral blood. The origin of the receptors is a woman in her fifties or sixties with COVID-19, enrolled during active disease. CDR3s include the opening cysteine and the closing phenylalanine or tryptophan. The D gene is left open where the match is weak. Clone size is given for some rows only: seen once, a few or many times, or a class if the clone is expanded.

V	J	length	size	D	DNA	CDR3
TRBV19	TRBJ2-7	15	NA	TRBD2	TGTGCCAGTAGTATAGGTGGCGGGAGCGAGTACGAGCAGTACTTC	CASSIGGGSEYEQYF
TRBV5-1	TRBJ2-2	16	NA	TRBD2	TGCCCCAGCGAAGAACGCGGGGGGGCAATGGCCGGGGAGCTGTTTTTT	CPSEERGGAMAGELFF
TRBV2	TRBJ1-5	16	NA	TRBD1	TGTGCCAGCAGTCAGGTCTCGACAGGGGGCAATCAGCCCCAGCATTTT	CASSQVSTGGNQPQHF
TRBV11-2	TRBJ2-5	14	NA	TRBD2	TGTGCCAGCAGCTTAGCCAGCGGGAAAGAGACCCAGTACTTC	CASSLASGKETQYF
TRBV3-1/TRBV3-2	TRBJ1-1	13	NA	NA	TGTGCCAGCAGCCAATCTTCGCGAACTGAAGCTTTCTTT	CASSQSSRTEAFF
TRBV5-1	TRBJ2-3	17	NA	NA	TGCGCCAGCAGCTCCGCCGCGGGACAGAGGGTCACAGATACGCAGTATTTT	CASSSAAGQRVTDTQYF
TRBV5-1	TRBJ2-3	11	NA	NA	TGCGCCAGCGGGTTCGGGGAAACGCAGTATTTT	CASGFGETQYF
TRBV6-4	TRBJ1-1	13	NA	NA	TGTGCCAGCAGGTTAGGGGAGGGCACTGAAGCTTTCTTT	CASRLGEGTEAFF
TRBV5-6	TRBJ1-1	15	NA	TRBD1	TGTGCCAGCAGCTTGGCCGGGACAGGGGTCCCTGAAGCTTTCTTT	CASSLAGTGVPEAFF
TRBV29-1	TRBJ2-1	14	NA	NA	TGCAGCGTTGGCGGCCTGCTCGGTGGCAATGAGCAGTTCTTC	CSVGGLLGGNEQFF
TRBV3-1/TRBV3-2	TRBJ2-1	14	NA	NA	TGTGCCAGCAGCCAAGATCTTGTCAGCAATGAGCAGTTCTTC	CASSQDLVSNEQFF
TRBV7-3	TRBJ1-3	15	few	NA	TGTGCCAGCAGCCAAGCGGCCTTCTCTGGAAACACCATATATTTT	CASSQAAFSGNTIYF
TRBV11-2	TRBJ2-5	17	once	TRBD2	TGTGCCAGCAGCTTAGGGGCTAGCGGGGGGTCTCAAGAGACCCAGTACTTC	CASSLGASGGSQETQYF
TRBV3-1/TRBV3-2	TRBJ2-5	14	NA	NA	TGTGCCAGCAGCCAAGTCGCCCCGAGGGAGACCCAGTACTTC	CASSQVAPRETQYF
TRBV24-1	TRBJ2-3	13	NA	NA	TGTGCCACCAGAGAGCCTAGCACAGATACGCAGTATTTT	CATREPSTDTQYF
TRBV2	TRBJ2-1	17	NA	TRBD2	TGTGCCAGCACCAGCCAGTCGGGTCTAGCGGGAAACAATGAGCAGTTCTTC	CASTSQSGLAGNNEQFF
TRBV3-1/TRBV3-2	TRBJ2-5	13	NA	NA	TGTGCCAGCAACCAACGGTTTCAAGAGACCCAGTACTTC	CASNQRFQETQYF
TRBV19	TRBJ1-6	16	NA	NA	TGTGCCAGTAGTATAGGGGCGACAGGCAATAATTCACCCCTCCACTTT	CASSIGATGNNSPLHF